What follows are 32 T cell receptor beta chains derived from one specimen sequenced in a study of breast tumors, draining lymph nodes, adjacent tissues. MiXCR was run by TCRdb on the multiplex PCR reads, yielding one entry per CDR3 protein. The sample has more than 15,000 distinct CDR3 sequences, about 45% seen once. Sequencing used breast tumor tissue. The receptors derive from a female donor with breast cancer. Some clones in this sample may be carry-over from other donors' samples.

Relative to its sample, this clonotype is medium-sized. The J gene is TRBJ2-5, the V gene TRBV9; either TRBD1 or TRBD2 may supply D (5 bases each). This CDR3 region has 13 residues. The V end lost 1 base, the J end lost 5 bases, and 9 bases lay between the germline ends. In germline, CDR1 is SGDLS, CDR2 YYNGEE. The CDR3 protein is CASSVTWGETQYF. The CDR3 DNA reads as TGTGCCAGCAGCGTAACTTGGGGGGAGACCCAGTACTTC. The full variable domain, with the rest looked up from reference TRBV9 and TRBJ2-5, is DSGVTQTPKHLITATGQRVTLRCSPRSGDLSVYWYQQSLDQGLQFLIQYYNGEERAKGNILERFSAQQFPDLHSELNLSSLELGDSALYFCASSVTWGETQYFGPGTRLLVL.

The gene calls are TRBV2 and TRBJ2-7, with 13 bases matching TRBD2. After removal of 5 bases from V and 5 bases from J, the junction contained 6 bases not matched to a gene. This CDR3 contains 15 residues. From germline, CDR1 is SNHLY and CDR2 FYNNEI. The CDR3 nucleotides read TGTGCCAGCAGTCTGACTAGCGGGAGGTCCCACGAGCAGTACTTC. Protein sequence: CASSLTSGRSHEQYF.

The J gene is TRBJ1-1, the V gene TRBV5-1; D not resolved. This CDR3 region has 13 residues. Germline CDR1 and CDR2: SGHRS and YFSETQ. Trimming stripped 9 bases from V and 0 bases from J, with 12 bases between. CDR3 protein: CATRETLNTEAFF. The DNA for the CDR3 is TGCGCCACCCGGGAGACTTTGAACACTGAAGCTTTCTTT.

The chain uses TRBV5-1 and TRBJ1-2; 9 bases agree with TRBD1. The CDR3 covers 17 residues. Trimming took 0 bases from V and 6 from J; bases not matched to a gene: 12. From germline, CDR1 is SGHRS and CDR2 YFSETQ. The chain's CDR3 is CASSLGGQGSDSDGYTF. The CDR3 DNA reads as TGCGCCAGCAGCTTGGGGGGACAGGGTTCGGATTCGGATGGCTACACCTTC.

Notes on this clonotype: One junction end disagrees with the germline gene, perhaps due to a read error. The CDR3 here is CASRGGEVHGLPF. The CDR3 DNA reads TGTGCCAGCAGGGGGGGCGAGGTCCATGGCTTACCCTTC. The rearrangement joins TRBV2 to TRBJ1-2, with a weak D call TRBD1 (6 bases). Germline CDR1 and CDR2: SNHLY and FYNNEI. This CDR3 has 13 amino acids.

This clonotype occurred many times. V is TRBV6-1 and J is TRBJ1-5, with 9 nucleotides matching TRBD1. V lost 7 bases to trimming and J lost 5 bases; unmatched junction nucleotides: 6. From germline, CDR1 is MNHNS and CDR2 SASEGT. The CDR3 totals 14 residues. CDR3 region: CASKRTGVDQPQHF. The CDR3 region has the DNA TGTGCCAGCAAACGGACAGGGGTCGATCAGCCCCAGCATTTT.

This clonotype has a count of ten or more. J is TRBJ2-7 and V is TRBV27, with 7 positions matching TRBD1. The V gene end was trimmed by 5 bases and the J gene end by 6 bases; junction bases not matched to a gene: 4. The CDR3 totals 12 residues. The germline V gene encodes CDR1 MNHEY and CDR2 SMNVEV (reference sequence). The CDR3 sequence is CASSARQGEQYF. The CDR3 DNA sequence: TGTGCCAGCAGTGCCAGACAGGGCGAGCAGTACTTC.

This clonotype was detected many times. The V and J genes are TRBV5-4 and TRBJ2-7; 8 bases are shared with TRBD2. CDR1 SGHNT and CDR2 YYREEE come from the germline V gene (reference sequence). The CDR3 loop spans 14 amino acids. With V trimmed by 5 bases and J by 1 base, 5 bases remained unmatched. This CDR3 reads CASSIRGRSYEQYF. CDR3 bases: TGTGCCAGCAGTATACGCGGGAGGTCCTACGAGCAGTACTTC.

This clonotype was observed many times. The V and J genes are TRBV20-1 and TRBJ1-5, with D possibly TRBD1 on 5 matching bases. Trimming took 2 bases from V and 4 from J, leaving 9 bases between them. Per germline, CDR1 DFQATT and CDR2 SNEGSKA (reference sequence). The CDR3 spans 13 residues. The CDR3 DNA follows: TGCAGTGCTAGACAGGGTTTTAATCAGCCCCAGCATTTT. Its translation: CSARQGFNQPQHF.

This clonotype was seen ten or more times. The rearrangement uses TRBV11-3 and TRBJ1-6; the D is unclear. This CDR3 region has 13 residues. V gave up 5 bases and J gave up 9 bases, with 11 bases separating them. CDR1 SGHNT and CDR2 YENEEA come from the germline V gene. This chain's CDR3 is CASSPREGSPLHF. The CDR3 DNA is TGTGCCAGCAGCCCTCGAGAAGGTTCACCCCTCCACTTT.

In regard to this clonotype: One end of the junction does not line up with germline, which may come from a read error. As DNA, the CDR3 is TGCGCCAGCAGCCCACCGGACGAGACCTACAATGAGCAGTTCTTC. Translated, it gives CASSPPDETYNEQFF. V gene TRBV5-4 combines with J gene TRBJ2-1, with D uncertain. The V gene's germline CDR1 is SGHNT and CDR2 YYREEE (reference sequence). The CDR3 has 15 residues.

This clonotype was picked up one time. The rearrangement links TRBV6-6 to TRBJ2-7; the D call may be TRBD1 or TRBD2 (6 bases each). From germline, CDR1 is MNHNY and CDR2 SVGAGI (reference sequence). Deletions cut 0 bases from V and 7 bases from J, with 22 bases between. The CDR3 has 17 amino acids. In nucleotides, the CDR3 is TGTGCCAGCAGTTACTCGCCGGGACTGGGGGGCACCGGGGAGCAGTACTTC. It codes for CASSYSPGLGGTGEQYF.

This clonotype appeared many times. The gene calls are TRBV14 and TRBJ2-1; no clear D. This CDR3 spans 11 amino acids. The V end lost 1 base, the J end lost 8 bases, and 3 bases lay between the germline ends. CDR1 SGHDN and CDR2 FVKESK come from the germline V gene. The CDR3 loop is CASSQGHEQFF. The CDR3 nucleotides are TGTGCCAGCAGCCAAGGTCATGAGCAGTTCTTC.

This clonotype came up many times. The J gene is TRBJ2-1, the V gene TRBV6-5; 10 nucleotides match TRBD2. Germline CDR1 is MNHEY and CDR2 is SVGAGI. The V segment lost 5 bases and the J segment 5 bases; nucleotides outside the gene matches: 21. This CDR3 is 20 amino acids long. CDR3 nucleotides: TGTGCCAGCAGTCCGCGGACTAGCGGAACCACCCTGGGGGCAGACAATGAGCAGTTCTTC. Its protein product is CASSPRTSGTTLGADNEQFF.

This clonotype occurred many times. The rearrangement uses TRBV12-5 and TRBJ2-1; D not certain. This CDR3 is built from 13 residues. With 5 bases removed from V and 2 bases from J, the gap between germline ends came to 7 bases. CDR1 is LGHNT and CDR2 is FRNRAP in the germline V gene. The chain's CDR3 is CASGTRTYNEQFF. For the CDR3, the DNA is TGTGCTAGTGGTACCCGGACCTACAATGAGCAGTTCTTC.

This clonotype was found many times. This may be a read error, as it is one base from a much larger clone. The V call is TRBV30, the J call TRBJ2-3; 10 positions match TRBD1. The CDR3 sequence is 15 residues long. Germline values: CDR1 GTSNPN, CDR2 SVGIG (reference sequence). The CDR3 spells CAWIRTGGHSDMQYF. The CDR3 DNA reads TGTGCCTGGATCAGGACAGGGGGACACAGTGATATGCAGTATTTT. The full variable domain, in which reference TRBV30 and TRBJ2-3 provide the parts outside the CDR3, is SQTIHQWPATLVQPVGSPLSLECTVEGTSNPNLYWYRQAAGRGLQLLFYSVGIGQISSEVPQNLSASRPQDRQFILSSKKLLLSDSGFYLCAWIRTGGHSDMQYFGPGTRLTVL.

V gene TRBV24-1 combines with J gene TRBJ2-1; 7 positions agree with TRBD1. Germline CDR1 reads KGHDR; CDR2 reads SFDVKD. After removal of 4 bases from V and 2 bases from J, the junction contained 1 base not matched to a gene. CDR3 length equals 14 residues. This CDR3 is CATSEGGPYNEQFF. The CDR3 nucleotides are TGTGCCACCAGTGAAGGGGGCCCCTACAATGAGCAGTTCTTC.

The chain uses TRBV7-3 and TRBJ1-1; TRBD1 is a possible D gene (6 bases). The CDR3 is 14 residues long. V was shortened by 2 bases and J by 4 bases, with 11 bases between the two germline ends. Germline assignment: CDR1 SGHTA and CDR2 FQGTGA. The CDR3 loop reads CASSLLGGGTEAFF. The CDR3 coding sequence is TGTGCCAGCAGCTTATTGGGGGGCGGCACTGAAGCTTTCTTT. Combining the CDR3 with reference TRBV7-3 and TRBJ1-1 gives the whole variable domain GAGVSQTPSNKVTEKGKYVELRCDPISGHTALYWYRQSLGQGPEFLIYFQGTGAADDSGLPNDRFFAVRPEGSVSTLKIQRTERGDSAVYLCASSLLGGGTEAFFGQGTRLTVV.

This clonotype was counted at least ten times. The chain is built from TRBV27 and TRBJ1-4; 7 bases fit TRBD1. The CDR3 totals 14 residues. Germline assignment: CDR1 MNHEY and CDR2 SMNVEV (reference sequence). V lost 4 bases and J lost 8; bases outside the gene matches: 7. CDR3: CASSSGQIIEKLFF. The CDR3 bases are TGTGCCAGCAGTTCGGGACAGATCATAGAAAAACTGTTTTTT.

The chain employs TRBV20-1 and TRBJ1-2, with D possibly matching TRBD1 (5 bases). Germline lookup yields CDR1 DFQATT and CDR2 SNEGSKA (reference sequence). The germline V and J ends were trimmed by 5 bases and 5 bases, with 15 bases remaining between them. The CDR3 covers 13 residues. The CDR3: CSAGEGGGYGYTF. CDR3 sequence (DNA): TGCAGTGCTGGTGAGGGTGGGGGGTATGGCTACACCTTC.

This clonotype was seen a few times. One base away lies a much larger clone, so this may be a sequencing read error. The chain links TRBV20-1 to TRBJ2-1; 9 bases fit TRBD2. Unmatched junction bases numbered 16, after V lost 6 bases and J lost 10 bases. This CDR3 has 15 amino acids. Germline assignment: CDR1 DFQATT and CDR2 SNEGSKA (reference sequence). DNA for the CDR3: TGCAGTGCCCCCACTTGGGTAGCGGGAGCGGGGGAGCAGTTCTTC. This encodes CSAPTWVAGAGEQFF.

There are many counts of this clonotype. V is TRBV28 and J is TRBJ2-7; 11 bases map to TRBD2. Germline CDR1 and CDR2: MDHEN and SYDVKM. This CDR3 is built from 16 residues. After removal of 6 bases from V and 3 bases from J, the junction contained 10 bases not matched to a gene. CDR3 DNA sequence: TGTGCCAGCAGGACGGGACTAGCGGTTAGTAACTACGAGCAGTACTTC. It encodes CASRTGLAVSNYEQYF.

Notes on this clonotype: A read error may explain this, as a much larger clone is one base away. The chain has TRBV28 and TRBJ2-3; 9 bases map to TRBD2. Germline CDR1 reads MDHEN; CDR2 reads SYDVKM. CDR3 length: 17 residues. The CDR3 sequence: CASGFPPGGRERNTQYF. DNA of the CDR3: TGTGCCAGCGGTTTCCCCCCGGGCGGGAGGGAAAGAAATACGCAGTATTTT.

The rearrangement joins TRBV11-2 to TRBJ2-7; 8 bases are shared with TRBD2. J gave up 5 bases and V 5 bases, and 11 bases lay outside the gene matches. The CDR3 spans 15 residues. Germline loops: CDR1 SGHAT, CDR2 FQNNGV. CDR3 nucleotide sequence: TGTGCCAGCAGCGACGTGGGGCGGGAGGTCCACGAGCAGTACTTC. This codes for CASSDVGREVHEQYF.

There are many counts of this clonotype. One junction end disagrees with the germline gene, perhaps due to a read error. This chain uses TRBV5-1 with TRBJ2-5, with D possibly called TRBD1 or TRBD2 (5 bases each). The CDR3 has 12 amino acids. Germline V gene sequence: CDR1 SGHRS, CDR2 YFSETQ. The chain's CDR3 is CASRGEGETHYF. The CDR3 DNA reads TGCGCCAGCAGAGGGGAAGGGGAGACCCACTACTTC.

There are many counts of this clonotype. This chain links TRBV6-5 with TRBJ1-5; the D gene is possibly TRBD1 (5 bases). The V end was cut by 8 bases, the J end by 2 bases, with 19 bases between. This CDR3 region has 16 residues. CDR1 and CDR2 (germline): MNHEY, SVGAGI. Written as DNA, the CDR3 is TGTGCCAGCCGAGGGAATCAGGGTTGGGGCAATCAGCCCCAGCATTTT. Translated, it gives CASRGNQGWGNQPQHF.

This clonotype was picked up many times. The chain has TRBV6-2 or TRBV6-3 and TRBJ1-2; TRBD1 aligns across 9 bases. V lost 8 bases to trimming and J lost 2 bases; unmatched junction nucleotides: 3. This CDR3 region has 13 residues. Germline CDR1 is MNHEY and CDR2 is SVGEGT. CDR3 coding DNA: TGTGCCAGCGGGGACAGGGTAAACTATGGCTACACCTTC. Residues: CASGDRVNYGYTF.

At least ten counts were recorded for this clonotype. V usage is TRBV28 and J usage is TRBJ2-7; D could derive from TRBD1 or TRBD2 (5 bases each). V was trimmed by 2 bases and J by 3 bases, leaving 17 bases between them. Germline-derived CDR1 and CDR2 are MDHEN and SYDVKM. This CDR3 comprises 16 residues. CDR3 DNA sequence: TGTGCCAGCAGTTTACGCCCGGGACGTAAACGCTACGAGCAGTACTTC. It encodes CASSLRPGRKRYEQYF.

As to this clonotype: The CDR3 end shows no conserved phenylalanine or tryptophan, and so a read error is likely. J is TRBJ2-7 and V is TRBV29-1; D possibly corresponds to TRBD2 (5 bases). This CDR3 region has 13 residues. The germline V gene encodes CDR1 SQVTM and CDR2 ANQGSEA. Deletions cut 4 bases from V and 7 bases from J, with 17 bases between. The CDR3 DNA reads TGCAGCGTTGTACTCCCACCTAGCTATGAGCAGTACCTC. This translates into CSVVLPPSYEQYL.

This clonotype was observed many times. This chain joins TRBV11-3 and TRBJ2-5; D unresolved. This CDR3 region has 13 residues. V shed 5 bases and J shed 5 bases, with 12 bases lying between them. The germline V gene has CDR1 SGHNT and CDR2 YENEEA. CDR3 sequence: CASSLQPGETQYF. DNA for the CDR3: TGTGCCAGCAGCCTACAACCCGGGGAGACCCAGTACTTC.

This clonotype was observed at least ten times. The chain links TRBV20-1 to TRBJ2-2, with TRBD1 matching over 10 bases. V dropped 6 bases and J dropped 3; count of bases not matched to a gene: 10. Germline V gene data show CDR1 as DFQATT and CDR2 as SNEGSKA (reference sequence). CDR3 length: 16 residues. The CDR3 loop reads CSARKAGTGDTGELFF. The CDR3 coding sequence is TGCAGTGCGCGGAAAGCCGGGACAGGGGACACCGGGGAGCTGTTTTTT.

This clonotype has at least ten counts. Here the CDR3 reads CSASSGAGETQYF. As DNA, the CDR3 is TGCAGTGCTAGTTCGGGAGCTGGAGAGACCCAGTACTTC. This chain uses TRBV20-1 with TRBJ2-5; a weak D match, TRBD2 (6 bases). The CDR3 is 13 residues long. V was trimmed by 3 bases and J by 4 bases, leaving 12 bases between them. Germline V gene data show CDR1 as DFQATT and CDR2 as SNEGSKA (reference sequence).